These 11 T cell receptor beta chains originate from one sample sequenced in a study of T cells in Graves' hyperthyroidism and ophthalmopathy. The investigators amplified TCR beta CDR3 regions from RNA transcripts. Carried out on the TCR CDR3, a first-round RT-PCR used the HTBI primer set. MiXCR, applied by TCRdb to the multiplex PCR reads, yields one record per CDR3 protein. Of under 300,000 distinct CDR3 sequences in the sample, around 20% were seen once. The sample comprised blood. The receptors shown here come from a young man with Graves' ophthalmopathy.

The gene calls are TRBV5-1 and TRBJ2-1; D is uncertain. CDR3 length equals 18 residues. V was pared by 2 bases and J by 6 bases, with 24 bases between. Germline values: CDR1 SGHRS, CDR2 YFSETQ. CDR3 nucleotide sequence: TGCGCCAGCAGCTTAGGTTTGAGAAGTCGCGGAGCCCTCAATGAGCAGTTCTTC. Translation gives CASSLGLRSRGALNEQFF.

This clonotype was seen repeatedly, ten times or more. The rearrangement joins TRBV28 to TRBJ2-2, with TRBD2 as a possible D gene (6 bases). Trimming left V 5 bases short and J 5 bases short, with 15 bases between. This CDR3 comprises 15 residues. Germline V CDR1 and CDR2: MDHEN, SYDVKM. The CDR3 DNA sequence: TGTGCCAGCAGTACCACTGGGACTCTAACCGGGGAGCTGTTTTTT. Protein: CASSTTGTLTGELFF. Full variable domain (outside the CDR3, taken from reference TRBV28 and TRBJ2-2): DVKVTQSSRYLVKRTGEKVFLECVQDMDHENMFWYRQDPGLGLRLIYFSYDVKMKEKGDIPEGYSVSREKKERFSLILESASTNQTSMYLCASSTTGTLTGELFFGEGSRLTVL.

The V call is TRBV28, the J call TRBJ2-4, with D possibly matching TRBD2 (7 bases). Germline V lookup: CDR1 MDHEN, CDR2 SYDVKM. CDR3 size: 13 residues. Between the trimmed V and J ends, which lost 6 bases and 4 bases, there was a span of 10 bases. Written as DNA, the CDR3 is TGTGCCAGCAGGAGCGGGACAAAAAACATTCAGTACTTC. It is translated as CASRSGTKNIQYF.

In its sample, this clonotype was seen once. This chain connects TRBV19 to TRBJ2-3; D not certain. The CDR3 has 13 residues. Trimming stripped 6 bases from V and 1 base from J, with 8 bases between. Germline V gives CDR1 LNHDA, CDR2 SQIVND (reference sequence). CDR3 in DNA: TGTGCCAGTAGGGCAGTCGGCACAGATACGCAGTATTTT. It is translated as CASRAVGTDTQYF.

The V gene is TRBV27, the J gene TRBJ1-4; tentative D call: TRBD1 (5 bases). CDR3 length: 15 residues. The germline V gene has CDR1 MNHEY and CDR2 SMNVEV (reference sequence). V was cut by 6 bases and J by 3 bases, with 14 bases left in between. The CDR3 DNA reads TGTGCCAGCAGCTCCCGGGGGGGGGCTAATGAAAAACTGTTTTTT. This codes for CASSSRGGANEKLFF.

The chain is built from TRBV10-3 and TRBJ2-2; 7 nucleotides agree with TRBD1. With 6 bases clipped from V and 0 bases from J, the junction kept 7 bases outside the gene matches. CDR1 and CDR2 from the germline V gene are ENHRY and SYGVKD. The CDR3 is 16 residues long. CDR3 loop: CAISKDRATNTGELFF. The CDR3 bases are TGTGCCATCAGCAAAGACAGGGCGACGAACACCGGGGAGCTGTTTTTT.

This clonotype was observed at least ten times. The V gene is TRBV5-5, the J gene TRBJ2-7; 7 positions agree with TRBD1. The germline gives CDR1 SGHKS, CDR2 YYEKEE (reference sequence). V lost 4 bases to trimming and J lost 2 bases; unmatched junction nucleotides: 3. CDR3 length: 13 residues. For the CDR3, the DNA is TGTGCCAGCAGCAATCAGGGGGCCTACGAGCAGTACTTC. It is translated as CASSNQGAYEQYF.

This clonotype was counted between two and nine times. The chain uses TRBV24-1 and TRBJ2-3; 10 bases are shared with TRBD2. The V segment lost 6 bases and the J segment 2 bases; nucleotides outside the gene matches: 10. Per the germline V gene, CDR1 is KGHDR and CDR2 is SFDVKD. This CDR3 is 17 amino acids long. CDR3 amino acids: CATSNRLSGRDTDTQYF. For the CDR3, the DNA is TGTGCCACCAGTAACAGGTTAAGCGGGAGGGACACAGATACGCAGTATTTT.

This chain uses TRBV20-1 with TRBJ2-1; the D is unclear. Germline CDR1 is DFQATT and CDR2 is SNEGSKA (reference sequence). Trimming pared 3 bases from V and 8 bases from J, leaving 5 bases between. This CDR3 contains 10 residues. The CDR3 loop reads CSASLDEQFF. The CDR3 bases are TGCAGTGCTAGTTTGGATGAGCAGTTCTTC.

DNA of the CDR3: TGTGCCAGCAGAGGGAGACTAGGGACCGGGGCCGCGGATGAAAAACTGTTTTTT. It is translated as CASRGRLGTGAADEKLFF. The chain links TRBV11-1 to TRBJ1-4; weak D call: TRBD1 (5 bases). Looked up from germline, CDR1 is SGHAT and CDR2 is FQDESV (reference sequence). The V and J ends lost 6 bases and 6 bases respectively, with 26 bases between them. CDR3 length: 18 residues.

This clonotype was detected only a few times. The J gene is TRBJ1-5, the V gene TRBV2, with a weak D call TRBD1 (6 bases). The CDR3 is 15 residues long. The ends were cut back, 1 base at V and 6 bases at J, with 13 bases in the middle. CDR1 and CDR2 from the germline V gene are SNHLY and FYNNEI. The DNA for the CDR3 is TGTGCCAGCAGTGAAGTAATGACAGGCACTCAGCCCCAGCATTTT. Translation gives CASSEVMTGTQPQHF.